This T cell receptor (beta chain) was recovered during a study of blood T cell repertoires in COVID-19. Study background: There were acute and convalescent COVID-19 samples, and they came from the United States, Italy and Spain. The analysed material was cDNA or gDNA that came from T cells, B-cell-depleted T cells, or PBMCs.

Original methodology: Researchers report that nucleated cell counts were estimated from reference gene primer amplification. TCRdb keeps only in-frame clones here, not all; method: immunoSEQ multiplex PCR. Clone size and the V and J calls come from that table; the DNA yielded D and trimming. The sample holds some 48,000 clones, around 83% seen once. V gave up 3 bases and J gave up 5 bases, with 25 bases separating them. The CDR3 runs to 18 residues. The germline gives CDR1 WNHNN, CDR2 SYGVQD (reference sequence). The V and J genes are TRBV10-1 and TRBJ2-5, with D possibly matching TRBD2 (6 bases). The sequenced sample consisted of peripheral blood. The clonotype comes from a human donor with acute or convalescent COVID-19. The donor label of this sample is uncertain. The CDR3 spells CASSDPREFAATWETQYF. CDR3 sequence (DNA): TGCGCCAGCAGTGACCCACGGGAGTTCGCAGCCACATGGGAGACCCAGTACTTC.